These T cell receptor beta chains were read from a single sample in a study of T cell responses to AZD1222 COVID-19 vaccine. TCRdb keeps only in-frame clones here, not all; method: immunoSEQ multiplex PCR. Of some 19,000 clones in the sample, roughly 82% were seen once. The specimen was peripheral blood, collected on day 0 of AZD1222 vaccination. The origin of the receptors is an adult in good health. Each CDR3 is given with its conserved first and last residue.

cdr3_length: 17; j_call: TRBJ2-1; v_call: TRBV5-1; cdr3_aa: CASREDRGRSSYNEQFF
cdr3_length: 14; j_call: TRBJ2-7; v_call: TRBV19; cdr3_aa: CASNKQGLAYEQYF
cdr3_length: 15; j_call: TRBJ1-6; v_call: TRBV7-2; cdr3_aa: CASSFRAGVGSPLHF
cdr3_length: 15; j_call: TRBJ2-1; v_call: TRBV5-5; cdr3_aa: CASSATGQRYNEQFF
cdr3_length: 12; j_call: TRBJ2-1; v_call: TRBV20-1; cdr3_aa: CSASTGGVEQFF
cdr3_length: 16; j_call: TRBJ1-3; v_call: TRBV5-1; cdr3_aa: CASRPGSIQSGNTIYF
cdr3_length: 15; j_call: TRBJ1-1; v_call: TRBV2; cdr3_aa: CASSEAQTGYTEAFF
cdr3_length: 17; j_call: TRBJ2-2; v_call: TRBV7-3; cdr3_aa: CASSSRGGLLNTGELFF
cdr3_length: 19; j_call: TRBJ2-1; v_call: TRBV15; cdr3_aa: CATSREGRLAGGRFNEQFF
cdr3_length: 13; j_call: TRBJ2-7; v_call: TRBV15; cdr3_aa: CATSRLTDYEQYF
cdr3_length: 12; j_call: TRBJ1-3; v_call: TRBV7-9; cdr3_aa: CASSSLGNTIYF
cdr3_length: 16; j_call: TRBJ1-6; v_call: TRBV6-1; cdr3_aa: CASSAHMSSYNSPLHF
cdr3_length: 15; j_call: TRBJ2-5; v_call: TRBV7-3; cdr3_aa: CASSPDRGRRETQYF
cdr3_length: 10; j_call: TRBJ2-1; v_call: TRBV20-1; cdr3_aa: CSASGSGQFF
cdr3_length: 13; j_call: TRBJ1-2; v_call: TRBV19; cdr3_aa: CASSRNREDGYTF
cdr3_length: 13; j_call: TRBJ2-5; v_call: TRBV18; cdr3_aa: CASSPPIDETQYF
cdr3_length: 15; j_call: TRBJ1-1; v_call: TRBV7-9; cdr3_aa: CASSKTRGLGTEAFF